These 13 T cell receptor beta chains originate from one sample sequenced in a study of Ad26.COV2.S vaccination and SARS-CoV-2 variants. The sample's treatment: some 20 received Ad26.COV2.S at low or high dose, single or two shots; 5 received placebo; per-sample allocation not given. After the first vaccine or placebo injection, samples were drawn on day 63. The method was immunoSEQ multiplex PCR; TCRdb's version includes in-frame clones alone and lacks a portion of them. The sample shows roughly 500,000 clones, about 91% of them seen only once. Sample: peripheral blood, taken in a trial of Ad26.COV2.S vaccine versus placebo. These TCRs come from a person aged 18-65 years who received the Ad26.COV2.S COVID-19 vaccine or a placebo.

The rearrangement joins TRBV18 to TRBJ1-1, with TRBD1 matching 7 bases. This CDR3 is 14 amino acids long. V shed 2 bases, J shed 10 bases, and the junction held 10 bases outside the gene matches. The germline gives CDR1 KGHSH, CDR2 LQKENI. This CDR3 is CASSPADRVLGAFF. In nucleotides, the CDR3 is TGTGCCAGCTCACCAGCTGACAGGGTCCTTGGAGCTTTCTTT.

In its sample, this clone was seen a few times. The V call is TRBV3-1 (or the pseudogene TRBV3-2), the J call TRBJ2-7, with D perhaps matching TRBD2 (5 bases). V gave up 0 bases and J gave up 5 bases, with 8 bases separating them. The CDR3 is 13 residues long. The germline V gene has CDR1 LGHDT and CDR2 YNNKEL (reference sequence). CDR3 bases: TGTGCCAGCAGCCAAGATTTCGGGGACGAGCAGTACGTC. It is translated as CASSQDFGDEQYV.

This chain links TRBV4-3 with TRBJ2-5, with 9 bases that match TRBD1. With V trimmed by 4 bases and J by 5 bases, 5 bases remained unmatched. Germline V lookup: CDR1 LGHNA, CDR2 YSLEER. The CDR3 consists of 14 residues. This CDR3 reads CASSRTGDRETQYF. In DNA, the CDR3 is TGCGCCAGCAGCCGGACAGGGGATAGGGAGACCCAGTACTTC.

J is TRBJ2-5 and V is TRBV5-4; 7 positions agree with TRBD1. V shed 0 bases, J shed 2 bases, and the junction held 1 base outside the gene matches. The CDR3 totals 14 residues. Germline lookup yields CDR1 SGHNT and CDR2 YYREEE (reference sequence). The CDR3 nucleotides read TGTGCCAGCAGCTTGGAGGGACAGCAAGAGACCCAGTACTTC. Translation: CASSLEGQQETQYF. The complete variable domain, with remaining parts taken from reference TRBV5-4 and TRBJ2-5, reads ETGVTQSPTHLIKTRGQQVTLRCSSQSGHNTVSWYQQALGQGPQFIFQYYREEENGRGNFPPRFSGLQFPNYSSELNVNALELDDSALYLCASSLEGQQETQYFGPGTRLLVL.

V and J are TRBV7-3 and TRBJ2-2; TRBD1 matches at 7 bases. The CDR3 loop spans 15 amino acids. Germline V gene sequence: CDR1 SGHTA, CDR2 FQGTGA. After removal of 6 bases from V and 3 bases from J, the junction contained 7 bases not matched to a gene. CDR3 residues: CASRLGGSYTGELFF. The CDR3 DNA is TGTGCCAGCAGACTAGGGGGCTCCTACACCGGGGAGCTGTTTTTT.

This chain joins TRBV19 and TRBJ2-5; TRBD1 is a possible D gene (6 bases). Per the germline V gene, CDR1 is LNHDA and CDR2 is SQIVND (reference sequence). CDR3 length: 15 residues. V was clipped by 4 bases and J by 4 bases, with 16 bases between them. The CDR3, as DNA: TGTGCCAGTAGTAAGGGGGTCCCCAGAGGAGAGACCCAGTACTTC. This gives the protein CASSKGVPRGETQYF.

The chain carries TRBV9 and TRBJ1-6, with no clear D. There are 15 residues in the CDR3. V was clipped by 0 bases and J by 8 bases, with 12 bases between them. Germline loops: CDR1 SGDLS, CDR2 YYNGEE. CDR3 amino acids: CASSVGALGDSPLHF. The DNA for the CDR3 is TGTGCCAGCAGCGTAGGAGCTCTAGGTGATTCACCCCTCCACTTT.

This chain uses TRBV5-1 with TRBJ2-2; 8 bases agree with TRBD1. V lost 2 bases, J lost 1 base, and 7 bases stayed unmatched. Germline CDR1 is SGHRS and CDR2 is YFSETQ. There are 17 residues in the CDR3. The CDR3 region has the DNA TGCGCCAGCAGCTTTCCTCAAGGACAGGGGAACACCGGGGAGCTGTTTTTT. This encodes CASSFPQGQGNTGELFF.

This rearrangement joins TRBV5-8 to TRBJ2-7; D gene uncertain. The CDR3 totals 15 residues. The germline gives CDR1 SGHTS, CDR2 YDEGEE. V dropped 8 bases and J dropped 5 bases, with 23 bases sitting between them. The CDR3 DNA reads as TGTGCCAGGACCGACCGGGCCGGCCCCCACGACGAGCAGTACGTC. Translated, it gives CARTDRAGPHDEQYV.

The chain combines TRBV4-3 with TRBJ1-1; 8 bases map to TRBD1. The germline V gene encodes CDR1 LGHNA and CDR2 YSLEER. The V gene end was trimmed by 0 bases and the J gene end by 8 bases; junction bases not matched to a gene: 5. This CDR3 region has 14 residues. CDR3 loop: CASSQEGGTGEAFF. CDR3 sequence (DNA): TGCGCCAGCAGCCAAGAGGGGGGGACAGGAGAAGCTTTCTTT.

V is TRBV7-8 and J is TRBJ2-5; 14 bases match TRBD2. V lost 5 bases, J lost 1 base, and 3 bases stayed unmatched. CDR3 length: 16 residues. Per the germline V gene, CDR1 is SGHVS and CDR2 is FQNEAQ. CDR3 residues: CASSPGLAGVQETQYF. In DNA form, the CDR3 reads TGTGCCAGCAGCCCGGGACTAGCGGGGGTCCAAGAGACCCAGTACTTC.

This clone has only one observation. The CDR3 sequence: CASSDGTSGSLTDTQYF. The CDR3, as DNA: TGTGCCAGCAGCGACGGGACTAGCGGGAGTCTGACAGATACGCAGTATTTT. The chain links TRBV7-9 to TRBJ2-3; 14 bases fit TRBD2. From germline, CDR1 is SEHNR and CDR2 FQNEAQ (reference sequence). With 5 bases clipped from V and 3 bases from J, the junction kept 7 bases outside the gene matches. The length of the CDR3 is 17 residues.

This clone came up a few times. V gene TRBV5-1 combines with J gene TRBJ1-3; 9 nucleotides agree with TRBD1. Unmatched junction bases numbered 5, after V lost 0 bases and J lost 4 bases. Germline V gives CDR1 SGHRS, CDR2 YFSETQ. CDR3 length: 16 residues. The CDR3 DNA sequence: TGCGCCAGCAGCTTGGGAGGGACAGGGAACGGAAACACCATATATTTT. Translated, it gives CASSLGGTGNGNTIYF.